This passage covers 22 T cell receptor beta chains from one sample sequenced in a study of tumor-infiltrating lymphocytes in primary liver carcinoma. Bulk tissue was left unsorted, and RNA and DNA were co-extracted from 20-30 mg of it. A constant-region primer served to make TCR beta cDNA from about 0.5 ug total RNA. The TCR beta library was amplified through three nested multiplex PCR rounds in a modified ARM-PCR procedure. TRBV1-TRBV30 forward primers paired with a C-beta reverse primer were used in the first two PCR rounds, which ran roughly 11 cycles each. TCRdb redid the calling of the multiplex PCR reads with MiXCR, one entry per CDR3 protein. In the table there are about 60,000 distinct CDR3 sequences, over 60% of which are singletons. The sequenced sample was liver tumor tissue from sampling region 4. Subset described: tumor region T4, right-lateral pole. These receptors originate from a man aged 40-50 years with primary liver carcinoma and hepatitis B virus infection.

Concerning this clonotype: The germline gene is not matched at one end of the junction; a read error may be the cause. The chain couples TRBV11-2 to TRBJ2-1; no reliable D call. CDR1 and CDR2 from the germline V gene are SGHAT and FQNNGV. The CDR3 is 14 amino acids. This CDR3 reads CAISLDEAYNEQFF. The CDR3 coding sequence is TGTGCCATCAGCTTAGATGAAGCCTACAATGAGCAATTCTTC.

This clonotype was observed many times. J is TRBJ2-5 and V is TRBV12-3 or TRBV12-4; a possible D gene is TRBD2 (6 bases). Trimming removed 3 bases from V and 3 bases from J, with 8 bases in between. The CDR3 spans 13 residues. Here the CDR3 reads CASSFLAEETQYF. The CDR3 DNA reads TGTGCCAGCAGTTTTTTAGCGGAAGAGACCCAGTACTTC.

This clonotype was observed a single time. This chain uses TRBV11-3 with TRBJ2-2, with 8 bases that match TRBD1. The V gene's germline CDR1 is SGHNT and CDR2 YENEEA. The V segment lost 3 bases and the J segment 3 bases; nucleotides outside the gene matches: 3. This CDR3 is 15 amino acids long. This CDR3 is CASSLGQDDTGELFF. CDR3 coding DNA: TGTGCCAGCAGCTTGGGACAGGATGACACCGGGGAGCTGTTTTTT. The full variable domain, in which reference TRBV11-3 and TRBJ2-2 provide the parts outside the CDR3, is EAGVVQSPRYKIIEKKQPVAFWCNPISGHNTLYWYLQNLGQGPELLIRYENEEAVDDSQLPKDRFSAERLKGVDSTLKIQPAELGDSAVYLCASSLGQDDTGELFFGEGSRLTVL.

As to this clonotype: The junction differs from germline at one of its ends, possibly a read error. V gene TRBV11-2 combines with J gene TRBJ2-7, with D perhaps matching TRBD1 (5 bases). Germline CDR1 reads SGHAT; CDR2 reads FQNNGV. CDR3 length: 12 amino acids. The CDR3 nucleotides read TGTGCCAGCAGTCCCTGGGGCTACGTGCAGTACTTC. As protein: CASSPWGYVQYF.

Of note for this clonotype: This sequence may be a read error, since a much larger clone differs from it by one base. J is TRBJ2-7 and V is TRBV11-1; no clear D. Germline CDR1 is SGHAT and CDR2 is FQDESV (reference sequence). This CDR3 region has 13 residues. V was trimmed by 7 bases and J by 2 bases, leaving 12 bases between them. The CDR3 reads CASMGKRPYEQYF. The CDR3 coding sequence is TGTGCCAGCATGGGGAAGCGACCCTACGAGCAGTACTTC.

The chain recombines TRBV24-1 with TRBJ2-5; TRBD2 aligns across 13 bases. Losses at the gene ends were 2 bases for V and 2 bases for J; bases not matched to a gene: 4. There are 17 residues in the CDR3. The germline V gene encodes CDR1 KGHDR and CDR2 SFDVKD. The CDR3 spells CATSDWGTSGVQETQYF. The CDR3 nucleotides read TGTGCCACCAGTGATTGGGGGACTAGCGGGGTTCAAGAGACCCAGTACTTC.

As for this clonotype: This is likely a read error, given that the CDR3 carries no conserved phenylalanine or tryptophan at its end. V usage is TRBV11-1 and J usage is TRBJ2-7; a weak D match, TRBD2 (6 bases). The CDR3 runs 13 residues. CDR1 SGHAT and CDR2 FQDESV come from the germline V gene (reference sequence). Trimming pared 6 bases from V and 1 base from J, leaving 10 bases between. DNA for the CDR3: TGTGCCAGCAGGGGGAGGCGATCCTACGAGCAGTACATC. It specifies CASRGRRSYEQYI.

As regards this clonotype: The junction departs from the called germline gene at one end, perhaps through a read error. This chain joins TRBV5-5 and TRBJ2-2; D is possibly TRBD2 (5 bases). CDR1 SGHKS and CDR2 YYEKEE come from the germline V gene (reference sequence). The CDR3 length is 15 residues. CDR3 in DNA: TGTGCCAGCAGCTTGGGCTGGACGAACACCGGGGAGCCGTTTTTT. This sequence encodes CASSLGWTNTGEPFF. The full variable domain, in which reference TRBV5-5 and TRBJ2-2 provide the parts outside the CDR3, is DAGVTQSPTHLIKTRGQQVTLRCSPISGHKSVSWYQQVLGQGPQFIFQYYEKEERGRGNFPDRFSARQFPNYSSELNVNALLLGDSALYLCASSLGWTNTGEPFFGEGSRLTVL.

Details on this clonotype: One end of the junction is discordant with germline, which a read error may explain. The V call is TRBV5-4, the J call TRBJ2-1; 7 nucleotides match TRBD1. Germline CDR1 and CDR2: SGHNT and YYREEE (reference sequence). The CDR3 length is 13 residues. The CDR3 coding sequence is TGTACCAGCAGTTTGGGACAGTACAATGAGCAGTTCTTC. The encoded protein is CTSSLGQYNEQFF.

Details on this clonotype: At one of its ends the junction is not consistent with the germline gene, which may arise from a read error. This chain uses TRBV11-3 with TRBJ2-1, with 10 positions matching TRBD2. The CDR3 runs 15 residues. Germline CDR1 SGHNT, CDR2 YENEEA. The DNA of the CDR3 is TGTGCCAGCAGACTGCTAGCGGGAGATTTCGATGAGGAGTTCTTC. This gives the protein CASRLLAGDFDEEFF. The full variable domain, with the rest looked up from reference TRBV11-3 and TRBJ2-1, is EAGVVQSPRYKIIEKKQPVAFWCNPISGHNTLYWYLQNLGQGPELLIRYENEEAVDDSQLPKDRFSAERLKGVDSTLKIQPAELGDSAVYLCASRLLAGDFDEEFFGPGTRLTVL.

With respect to this clonotype: This likely comes from a read error, as the CDR3 has no conserved phenylalanine or tryptophan at its end. The chain is built from TRBV7-8 and TRBJ2-2; unclear D gene. Looked up from germline, CDR1 is SGHVS and CDR2 is FQNEAQ. Trimming removed 3 bases at V and 1 base at J, with 12 bases between. The length of the CDR3 is 16 residues. CDR3 DNA sequence: TGTGCCAGCAGCTTTGCAGGAATCTTGAACACCGGGGAGCTGTTTTAT. It translates to CASSFAGILNTGELFY.

In the case of this clonotype: The junction departs from the called germline gene at one end, perhaps through a read error. CDR3 DNA sequence: TGTGCCGTCAGTGAGTATGAGGGCGATCAGCCCCGGCGTTTT. As protein: CAVSEYEGDQPRRF. This chain uses TRBV10-3 with TRBJ1-5; the D is unclear. CDR1 is ENHRY and CDR2 is SYGVKD in the germline V gene. This CDR3 has 14 residues.

To note about this clonotype: One end of the junction does not line up with germline, which may come from a read error. The CDR3 nucleotides read TGTGCCAGCAGCATTACGGAAGAAAACATCCAGTACTTC. Protein: CASSITEENIQYF. The chain recombines TRBV11-2 with TRBJ2-4, with D unclear. Looked up from germline, CDR1 is SGHAT and CDR2 is FQNNGV. The CDR3 length is 13 residues.

On this clonotype: One junction end does not reproduce the germline sequence, and a read error may be involved. The rearrangement uses TRBV11-2 and TRBJ2-2; TRBD2 is a possible D gene (6 bases). The germline V gene encodes CDR1 SGHAT and CDR2 FQNNGV. The CDR3 totals 17 residues. The CDR3 protein is CTSSLALGGVSTGELFF. CDR3 DNA sequence: TGTACCAGCAGCTTAGCATTAGGAGGGGTGAGCACCGGGGAGTTGTTTTTT.

This clonotype came up a few times. The chain recombines TRBV29-1 with TRBJ1-1; D possibly corresponds to TRBD1 (6 bases). The CDR3 consists of 15 residues. V was cut by 7 bases and J by 4 bases, with 22 bases left in between. CDR1 and CDR2 from the germline V gene are SQVTM and ANQGSEA. The CDR3 reads CSDQEAPKGVTEAFF. CDR3 DNA sequence: TGCAGCGACCAAGAAGCGCCGAAGGGGGTCACTGAAGCTTTCTTT.

About this clonotype: One end of the junction fails to match germline, which may point to a read error. This chain connects TRBV11-1 to TRBJ2-5; 7 nucleotides match TRBD1. The CDR3 has 14 amino acids. Germline assignment: CDR1 SGHAT and CDR2 FQDESV (reference sequence). The CDR3 DNA reads as TGTGCCAACAGTGGACAGGTGGAGGTTGAGATCCAGTACTTC. Protein product: CANSGQVEVEIQYF.

As regards this clonotype: A much larger clone differs from this one at a single base, so this may be a read error. Without the conserved terminal phenylalanine or tryptophan, this CDR3 likely stems from a read error. The chain links TRBV6-6 to TRBJ2-1, with 9 bases aligning to TRBD2. In germline, CDR1 is MNHNY, CDR2 SVGAGI (reference sequence). Trimming removed 5 bases from V and 6 bases from J; junction bases left unmatched: 11. There are 16 residues in the CDR3. The CDR3: CASSPTTAGGGNEQFI. CDR3 in DNA: TGTGCCAGCAGTCCGACCACAGCGGGAGGCGGCAATGAGCAGTTCATC.

This clonotype occurred a few times. The chain uses TRBV6-2 or TRBV6-3 and TRBJ2-7; D ambiguous. The ends were cut back, 0 bases at V and 2 bases at J, with 11 bases in the middle. There are 15 residues in the CDR3. Germline V gene data show CDR1 as MNHEY and CDR2 as SVGEGT. This CDR3 reads CASSYSERSTYEQYF. In DNA, the CDR3 is TGTGCCAGCAGTTACTCGGAAAGGTCGACCTACGAGCAGTACTTC.

This clonotype was picked up many times. The CDR3 loop is CASSWGASGSSYNEQFF. For the CDR3, the DNA is TGTGCCAGCAGTTGGGGGGCTAGCGGTAGCTCCTACAATGAGCAGTTCTTC. This chain joins TRBV28 and TRBJ2-1, with D perhaps TRBD2 (7 bases). Germline V gene data show CDR1 as MDHEN and CDR2 as SYDVKM. The CDR3 extends over 17 amino acids. Trimming left V 4 bases short and J 0 bases short, with 16 bases between.

The sample holds a few counts of this clonotype. The CDR3 carries no conserved terminal phenylalanine or tryptophan, so it likely arises from a read error. The V gene is TRBV5-1, the J gene TRBJ2-1, with D unresolved. V gave up 0 bases and J gave up 13 bases, with 14 bases separating them. This CDR3 contains 13 residues. The germline gives CDR1 SGHRS, CDR2 YFSETQ. CDR3 sequence reads: CASSLGSYGEQFI. The CDR3 DNA is TGCGCCAGCAGCTTGGGTAGCTACGGTGAACAGTTCATC.

This clonotype was observed many times. V and J are TRBV7-8 and TRBJ1-1; D possibly corresponds to TRBD1 (6 bases). Germline V gives CDR1 SGHVS, CDR2 FQNEAQ. The CDR3 is 14 amino acids. Between the trimmed V and J ends, which lost 8 bases and 4 bases, there was a span of 17 bases. The CDR3 sequence is CASGGARESTEAFF. The CDR3 nucleotides read TGTGCCAGCGGGGGGGCTAGGGAGAGCACTGAAGCTTTCTTT.

This clonotype showed up many times. The junction and the germline gene differ at one end; a read error may be behind it. The chain carries TRBV4-1 and TRBJ1-2, with D hard to call. Per the germline V gene, CDR1 is MGHRA and CDR2 is YSYEKL. The CDR3 length is 15 residues. The CDR3 DNA follows: TGCGCCAGCAGCCCGTCCACTGGACTCAACTATGGCTTCACCTTC. Amino acid sequence: CASSPSTGLNYGFTF.